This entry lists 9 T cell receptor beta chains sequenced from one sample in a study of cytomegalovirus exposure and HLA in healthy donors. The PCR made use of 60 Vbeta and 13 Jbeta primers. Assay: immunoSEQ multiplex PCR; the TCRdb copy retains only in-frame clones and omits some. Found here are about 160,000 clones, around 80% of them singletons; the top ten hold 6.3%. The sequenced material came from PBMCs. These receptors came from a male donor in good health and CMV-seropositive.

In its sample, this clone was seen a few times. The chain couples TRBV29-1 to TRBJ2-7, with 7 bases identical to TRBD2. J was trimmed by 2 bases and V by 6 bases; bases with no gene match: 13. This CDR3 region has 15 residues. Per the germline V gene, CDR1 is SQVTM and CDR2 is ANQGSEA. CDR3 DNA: TGCAGCGTGAGACTAGCCAGGAGTAGGGCCTACGAGCAGTACTTC. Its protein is CSVRLARSRAYEQYF.

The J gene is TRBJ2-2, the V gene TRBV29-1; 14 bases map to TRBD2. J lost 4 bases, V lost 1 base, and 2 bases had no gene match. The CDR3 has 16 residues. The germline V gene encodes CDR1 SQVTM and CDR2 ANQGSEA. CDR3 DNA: TGCAGCGTTGAAGGGGGACTAGCGGGAGCCACCGGGGAGCTGTTTTTT. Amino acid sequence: CSVEGGLAGATGELFF.

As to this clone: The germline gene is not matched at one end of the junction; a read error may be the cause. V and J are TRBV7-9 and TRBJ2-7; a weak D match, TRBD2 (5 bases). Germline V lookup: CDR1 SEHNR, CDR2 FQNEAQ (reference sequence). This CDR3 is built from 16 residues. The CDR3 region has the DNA TGTTCCAGCAGCGACGCAGCTAGGCTAGCCTTCTACGAGCAGTACTTC. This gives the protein CSSSDAARLAFYEQYF.

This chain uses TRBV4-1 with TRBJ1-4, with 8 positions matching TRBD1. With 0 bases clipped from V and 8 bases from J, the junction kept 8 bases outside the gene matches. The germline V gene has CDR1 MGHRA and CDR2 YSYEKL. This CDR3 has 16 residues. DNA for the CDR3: TGCGCCAGCAGCCAAGATGGGGTGACAGGGGAGGAAAAACTGTTTTTT. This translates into CASSQDGVTGEEKLFF.

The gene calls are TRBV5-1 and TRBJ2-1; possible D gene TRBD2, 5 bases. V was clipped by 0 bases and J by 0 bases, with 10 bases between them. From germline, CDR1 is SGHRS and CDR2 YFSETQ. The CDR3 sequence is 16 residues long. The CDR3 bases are TGCGCCAGCAGCTTGGTTGGGAGCCTCTCCTACAATGAGCAGTTCTTC. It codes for CASSLVGSLSYNEQFF.

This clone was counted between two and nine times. The CDR3 is CASSQEWDRGPAEQFF. The CDR3 DNA follows: TGTGCCAGCAGCCAAGAATGGGACAGGGGGCCAGCTGAGCAGTTCTTC. The chain recombines TRBV4-2 with TRBJ2-1, with 12 bases that match TRBD1. This CDR3 has 16 amino acids. With V trimmed by 0 bases and J by 9 bases, 6 bases remained unmatched. From germline, CDR1 is LGHNA and CDR2 YNFKEQ.

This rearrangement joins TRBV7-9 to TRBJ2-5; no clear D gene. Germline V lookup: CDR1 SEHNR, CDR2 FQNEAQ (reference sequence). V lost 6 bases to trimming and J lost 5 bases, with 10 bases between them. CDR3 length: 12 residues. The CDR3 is CASRLSGETQYF. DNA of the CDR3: TGTGCCAGCAGACTCTCAGGCGAGACCCAGTACTTC.

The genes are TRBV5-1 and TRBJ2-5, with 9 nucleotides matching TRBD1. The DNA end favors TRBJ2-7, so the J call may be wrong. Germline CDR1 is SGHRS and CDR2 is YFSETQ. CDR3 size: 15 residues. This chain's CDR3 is CASSLTGGSSYEQYF. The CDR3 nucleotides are TGCGCCAGCAGCTTAACAGGGGGCTCCTCCTACGAGCAGTACTTC.

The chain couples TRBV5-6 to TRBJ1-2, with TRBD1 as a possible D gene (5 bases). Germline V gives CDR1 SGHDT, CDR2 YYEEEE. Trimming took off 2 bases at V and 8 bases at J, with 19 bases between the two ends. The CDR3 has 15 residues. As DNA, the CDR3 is TGTGCCAGCAGCTTCTGGGGCGGGGGAGTGGGCGGCTACACCTTC. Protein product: CASSFWGGGVGGYTF.